These 17 T cell receptor beta chains were sequenced from one sample in a study of blood T cell repertoires in COVID-19. Clones were read by immunoSEQ multiplex PCR, and TCRdb kept only the in-frame ones, dropping some. The sample carries about 82,000 clones, over 70% recorded once. Sample: peripheral blood. These receptor sequences come from a woman aged 55-69 years with acute or convalescent COVID-19.

The genes are TRBV4-3 and TRBJ2-2, with 8 positions matching TRBD2. Trimming removed 0 bases from V and 5 bases from J; junction bases left unmatched: 5. The CDR3 has 16 residues. Germline V gene sequence: CDR1 LGHNA, CDR2 YSLEER. The CDR3 loop is CASSQESGGGTGELFF. The CDR3, as DNA: TGCGCCAGCAGCCAAGAGAGCGGGGGCGGAACCGGGGAGCTGTTTTTT.

The chain links TRBV6-5 to TRBJ1-2; no definite D call. The germline V and J ends were trimmed by 4 bases and 2 bases, with 5 bases remaining between them. Germline V gene data show CDR1 as MNHEY and CDR2 as SVGAGI. CDR3 size: 12 residues. The CDR3 nucleotides read TGTGCCAGCAGTTCCCAGAACTATGGCTACACCTTC. Translating it yields CASSSQNYGYTF.

The V call is TRBV7-3, the J call TRBJ2-7; 9 nucleotides match TRBD2. The CDR3 is 15 residues long. The V gene end was trimmed by 5 bases and the J gene end by 2 bases; junction bases not matched to a gene: 7. The germline CDR1 and CDR2 sequences are SGHTA and FQGTGA. The CDR3 loop is CASSPAGGPTYEQYF. CDR3 DNA: TGTGCCAGCAGCCCAGCGGGGGGCCCTACCTACGAGCAGTACTTC.

V and J are TRBV7-9 and TRBJ2-7; 8 bases are shared with TRBD1. J was trimmed by 0 bases and V by 1 base; bases with no gene match: 5. Looked up from germline, CDR1 is SEHNR and CDR2 is FQNEAQ (reference sequence). The CDR3 contains 16 residues. The CDR3 loop is CASSLVAGTGSYEQYF. The CDR3 coding sequence is TGTGCCAGCAGCTTAGTGGCCGGGACAGGCTCCTACGAGCAGTACTTC.

The chain employs TRBV6-5 and TRBJ2-7, with D perhaps TRBD2 (6 bases). Looked up from germline, CDR1 is MNHEY and CDR2 is SVGAGI. This CDR3 region has 15 residues. V was clipped by 6 bases and J by 3 bases, with 18 bases between them. CDR3 amino acids: CASSQSGTGDYEQYF. The CDR3, as DNA: TGTGCCAGCAGCCAATCTGGGACTGGTGACTACGAGCAGTACTTC.

This rearrangement joins TRBV30 to TRBJ1-5, with 7 positions matching TRBD1. V lost 7 bases to trimming and J lost 7 bases; unmatched junction nucleotides: 7. Germline CDR1 is GTSNPN and CDR2 is SVGIG (reference sequence). The CDR3 length is 12 residues. The CDR3 loop is CASSTGPQPQHF. The CDR3 nucleotides are TGTGCCTCCTCGACAGGGCCCCAGCCCCAGCATTTT.

This clone appeared a single time. The rearrangement joins TRBV3-1 (or the pseudogene TRBV3-2) to TRBJ2-3, with 9 positions matching TRBD2. This CDR3 region has 15 residues. Germline CDR1 reads LGHDT; CDR2 reads YNNKEL (reference sequence). V was clipped by 3 bases and J by 5 bases; unmatched bases: 6. The CDR3 DNA sequence: TGTGCCAGCAGCCACCGGCGGGGGGGCCAAGATACGCAGTATTTT. As protein: CASSHRRGGQDTQYF.

This chain connects TRBV11-2 to TRBJ1-4, with D possibly being TRBD1 (5 bases). V was shortened by 7 bases and J by 5 bases, with 14 bases between the two germline ends. The germline CDR1 and CDR2 sequences are SGHAT and FQNNGV. The CDR3 has 14 residues. The CDR3 DNA follows: TGTGCCAGCAAAAGAACAGGAGGGAATGAAAAACTGTTTTTT. Protein: CASKRTGGNEKLFF.

This chain uses TRBV7-9 with TRBJ2-7; 8 bases agree with TRBD2. Germline CDR1 is SEHNR and CDR2 is FQNEAQ (reference sequence). The CDR3 extends over 14 amino acids. V was pared by 1 base and J by 5 bases, with 4 bases of the junction left unmatched. The CDR3 here is CASSLVTSGHEQYF. In DNA, the CDR3 is TGTGCCAGCAGCTTAGTTACTAGCGGTCACGAGCAGTACTTC.

CDR3 coding DNA: TGTGCCAGCAGCACCCGACGGGATCTAGCTAATGAAAAACTGTTTTTT. It is translated as CASSTRRDLANEKLFF. This rearrangement joins TRBV4-2 to TRBJ1-4; D is unclear. V was pared by 5 bases and J by 3 bases, with 16 bases between. The CDR3 extends over 16 amino acids. Germline V lookup: CDR1 LGHNA, CDR2 YNFKEQ.

This sequence joins TRBV13 and TRBJ2-2; no definite D call. Trimming took 5 bases from V and 8 from J, leaving 15 bases between them. This CDR3 has 14 amino acids. Per germline, CDR1 PRHDT and CDR2 FYEKMQ (reference sequence). CDR3 protein: CASSLGSPGGELFF. The CDR3 region has the DNA TGTGCCAGCAGCCTCGGGTCCCCCGGGGGGGAGCTGTTTTTT.

This clone was found once. The chain couples TRBV6-1 to TRBJ1-2; the D is unclear. This CDR3 contains 11 residues. V was trimmed by 3 bases and J by 9 bases, leaving 8 bases between them. Per the germline V gene, CDR1 is MNHNS and CDR2 is SASEGT. The CDR3 bases are TGTGCCAGCAGTGATAAACAGCGCTACACCTTC. This codes for CASSDKQRYTF.

The gene calls are TRBV5-1 and TRBJ1-1; 7 bases are a match to TRBD1. V lost 4 bases and J lost 3; bases outside the gene matches: 9. The CDR3 consists of 15 residues. CDR1 and CDR2 (germline): SGHRS, YFSETQ. Written as DNA, the CDR3 is TGCGCCAGCAGCCCACTAACTACAGGGGACACTGAAGCTTTCTTT. Encoded protein: CASSPLTTGDTEAFF.

CDR3 region: CASDLGGISGNTIYF. As DNA, the CDR3 is TGTGCCAGCGACCTGGGGGGGATCTCTGGAAACACCATATATTTT. This chain connects TRBV6-5 to TRBJ1-3; D is perhaps TRBD1 (5 bases). Germline V gene lookup returns CDR1 MNHEY and CDR2 SVGAGI. The CDR3 extends over 15 amino acids. V lost 8 bases and J 0 bases, leaving 14 bases between the germline ends.

The chain joins TRBV15 to TRBJ1-2, with a tentative D call TRBD1 (6 bases). The V end lost 3 bases, the J end lost 0 bases, and 8 bases lay between the germline ends. CDR3 size: 14 residues. Germline CDR1 and CDR2: LNHNV and YYDKDF (reference sequence). In nucleotides, the CDR3 is TGTGCCACCAGCAGGAGGACAGCTAACTATGGCTACACCTTC. It specifies CATSRRTANYGYTF.

This chain joins TRBV12-3 or TRBV12-4 and TRBJ1-2, with a possible D match to TRBD1 (6 bases). This CDR3 spans 13 amino acids. The V gene lost 6 bases and the J gene lost 5 bases, with 13 bases spanning the gap. CDR3 in amino acids: CASRQTGSYGYTF. DNA for the CDR3: TGTGCCAGCAGGCAGACAGGATCTTATGGCTACACCTTC.

The chain has TRBV23-1 and TRBJ2-1; D is perhaps TRBD2 (6 bases). TRBV23-1 is an open reading frame, and its role is uncertain. The CDR3 has 16 amino acids. V shed 1 base and J shed 0 bases, with 10 bases lying between them. In nucleotides, the CDR3 is TGCGCCAGCAGTCAATTCGGAGGGAGCTCCTACAATGAGCAGTTCTTC. This encodes CASSQFGGSSYNEQFF.